This is a list of T cell receptor beta chains from one sample in a study of shared clonotypes between healthy human individuals. The method was immunoSEQ multiplex PCR; TCRdb's version includes in-frame clones alone and lacks a portion of them. The table records 1.5 million to 1.9 million clones, approximately 98% of them present only once. The sequencing sample was made of naive CD4+ T cells sorted from blood. Source of these receptors: a man aged 25 to 40 in good health. Each CDR3 is given with its conserved first and last residue. Each record gives: clone size, J gene, V gene, D gene, CDR3 protein, CDR3 DNA. The D gene is left open where the match is weak. Not all rows give a size; the values are once, few, many and, for expanded clones, a class.

clone_size: -; j_call: TRBJ1-5; v_call: TRBV10-2; d_call: TRBD1; cdr3_aa: CASSERSTGGNQPQHF; cdr3_nt: TGCGCCAGCAGTGAAAGATCGACAGGGGGCAATCAGCCCCAGCATTTT
clone_size: -; j_call: TRBJ2-3; v_call: TRBV19; d_call: TRBD1; cdr3_aa: CASRSTGSTDTQYF; cdr3_nt: TGTGCCAGTAGGTCGACAGGGTCCACAGATACGCAGTATTTT
clone_size: -; j_call: TRBJ2-1; v_call: TRBV5-4; d_call: TRBD2; cdr3_aa: CASRAHGGTSSYNEQFF; cdr3_nt: TGTGCCAGCAGGGCACACGGGGGGACTAGCAGCTACAATGAGCAGTTCTTC
clone_size: -; j_call: TRBJ2-3; v_call: TRBV5-8; d_call: -; cdr3_aa: CASSLAGWGRADTQYF; cdr3_nt: TGTGCCAGCAGCTTGGCCGGATGGGGGCGGGCAGATACGCAGTATTTT
clone_size: -; j_call: TRBJ2-7; v_call: TRBV7-8; d_call: TRBD2; cdr3_aa: CASSLGGGRHEQYF; cdr3_nt: TGTGCCAGCAGCTTAGGGGGGGGTCGCCACGAGCAGTACTTC
clone_size: -; j_call: TRBJ2-7; v_call: TRBV5-1; d_call: -; cdr3_aa: CASSSTRYEQYF; cdr3_nt: TGCGCCAGCAGCTCCACTCGCTACGAGCAGTACTTC
clone_size: -; j_call: TRBJ2-7; v_call: TRBV6-1; d_call: -; cdr3_aa: CASSERMLPRAYEQYF; cdr3_nt: TGTGCCAGCAGTGAAAGGATGCTACCTCGGGCCTACGAGCAGTACTTC
clone_size: -; j_call: TRBJ2-7; v_call: TRBV27; d_call: TRBD2; cdr3_aa: CASRQAGPSYEQYF; cdr3_nt: TGTGCCAGCAGGCAAGCGGGGCCCTCCTACGAGCAGTACTTC
clone_size: -; j_call: TRBJ1-2; v_call: TRBV13; d_call: -; cdr3_aa: CASSESGGHGGYTF; cdr3_nt: TGTGCCAGCAGCGAGTCGGGGGGGCACGGTGGCTACACCTTC
clone_size: -; j_call: TRBJ2-1; v_call: TRBV6-1; d_call: -; cdr3_aa: CASSGGIYNEQFF; cdr3_nt: TGTGCCAGCAGTGGGGGGATCTACAATGAGCAGTTCTTC
clone_size: -; j_call: TRBJ1-5; v_call: TRBV28; d_call: TRBD1; cdr3_aa: CASSRGQGNQPQHF; cdr3_nt: TGTGCCAGCAGCCGAGGACAGGGGAATCAGCCCCAGCATTTT
clone_size: once; j_call: TRBJ2-3; v_call: TRBV11-2; d_call: -; cdr3_aa: CASSYRSSDTQYF; cdr3_nt: TGTGCCAGCAGCTACAGGAGTTCAGATACGCAGTATTTT
clone_size: -; j_call: TRBJ2-2; v_call: TRBV7-2; d_call: -; cdr3_aa: CASSLPRRELFF; cdr3_nt: TGTGCCAGCAGCTTGCCCCGCAGGGAGCTGTTTTTT
clone_size: -; j_call: TRBJ2-7; v_call: TRBV4-1; d_call: TRBD2; cdr3_aa: CASSPRSGLAASQQYF; cdr3_nt: TGCGCCAGCAGCCCCCGGTCGGGACTAGCGGCTTCACAGCAGTACTTC
clone_size: -; j_call: TRBJ1-4; v_call: TRBV28; d_call: TRBD1; cdr3_aa: CASSYRGRVREKLFF; cdr3_nt: TGTGCCAGCAGTTACAGGGGGCGGGTGCGGGAAAAACTGTTTTTT
clone_size: -; j_call: TRBJ2-6; v_call: TRBV5-1; d_call: TRBD1; cdr3_aa: CASSSRGLGANVLTF; cdr3_nt: TGCGCCAGCAGCTCCAGGGGGCTTGGGGCCAACGTCCTGACTTTC
clone_size: -; j_call: TRBJ1-4; v_call: TRBV5-6; d_call: -; cdr3_aa: CASSRVSGVQEKLFF; cdr3_nt: TGTGCCAGCAGCCGCGTCTCGGGGGTACAGGAAAAACTGTTTTTT
clone_size: -; j_call: TRBJ1-1; v_call: TRBV18; d_call: TRBD1; cdr3_aa: CASSPRTGMNTEAFF; cdr3_nt: TGTGCCAGCTCGCCCCGGACAGGAATGAACACTGAAGCTTTCTTT
clone_size: -; j_call: TRBJ2-3; v_call: TRBV21-1; d_call: -; cdr3_aa: CASSKIRVAGALTDTQYF; cdr3_nt: TGTGCCAGCAGCAAAATCCGAGTAGCGGGAGCCTTGACAGATACGCAGTATTTT
clone_size: -; j_call: TRBJ2-2; v_call: TRBV19; d_call: TRBD1; cdr3_aa: CASSLTTGQGTGELFF; cdr3_nt: TGTGCCAGTAGTCTCACTACCGGACAGGGGACCGGGGAGCTGTTTTTT
clone_size: -; j_call: TRBJ1-2; v_call: TRBV30; d_call: -; cdr3_aa: CASPRQGIGGYTF; cdr3_nt: TGTGCCTCCCCGCGACAAGGGATTGGTGGCTACACCTTC
clone_size: -; j_call: TRBJ2-2; v_call: TRBV19; d_call: -; cdr3_aa: CASSIAGTGELFF; cdr3_nt: TGTGCCAGTAGTATAGCTGGTACCGGGGAGCTGTTTTTT
clone_size: -; j_call: TRBJ2-2; v_call: TRBV19; d_call: -; cdr3_aa: CASSIVRLGELFF; cdr3_nt: TGTGCCAGTAGTATAGTACGCCTCGGGGAGCTGTTTTTT
clone_size: -; j_call: TRBJ2-1; v_call: TRBV5-6; d_call: -; cdr3_aa: CASSLVTDYNEQFF; cdr3_nt: TGTGCCAGCAGCTTGGTAACGGACTACAATGAGCAGTTCTTC
clone_size: -; j_call: TRBJ2-5; v_call: TRBV19; d_call: TRBD1; cdr3_aa: CASSSSGGFQETQYF; cdr3_nt: TGTGCCAGTAGTAGTTCAGGGGGATTTCAAGAGACCCAGTACTTC
clone_size: -; j_call: TRBJ1-5; v_call: TRBV7-9; d_call: TRBD1; cdr3_aa: CASSLGRGANSNQPQHF; cdr3_nt: TGTGCCAGCAGCTTGGGCAGGGGGGCTAATAGCAATCAGCCCCAGCATTTT
clone_size: -; j_call: TRBJ2-2; v_call: TRBV9; d_call: -; cdr3_aa: CASSVATFDYPNTGELFF; cdr3_nt: TGTGCCAGCAGCGTAGCTACGTTTGACTACCCGAACACCGGGGAGCTGTTTTTT
clone_size: -; j_call: TRBJ1-4; v_call: TRBV5-1; d_call: -; cdr3_aa: CASSSGSSNEKLFF; cdr3_nt: TGCGCCAGCAGCTCCGGGTCGTCTAATGAAAAACTGTTTTTT
clone_size: -; j_call: TRBJ2-2; v_call: TRBV5-1; d_call: -; cdr3_aa: CASSPGTPGAGELFF; cdr3_nt: TGCGCCAGCAGCCCCGGGACACCAGGCGCCGGGGAGCTGTTTTTT
clone_size: -; j_call: TRBJ2-7; v_call: TRBV4-2; d_call: -; cdr3_aa: CASSQDVSSSYEQYF; cdr3_nt: TGTGCCAGCAGCCAAGACGTCAGCAGCTCCTACGAGCAGTACTTC
clone_size: -; j_call: TRBJ1-4; v_call: TRBV5-1; d_call: TRBD1; cdr3_aa: CASSPGTGVNEKLFF; cdr3_nt: TGCGCCAGCAGCCCAGGGACAGGGGTCAATGAAAAACTGTTTTTT